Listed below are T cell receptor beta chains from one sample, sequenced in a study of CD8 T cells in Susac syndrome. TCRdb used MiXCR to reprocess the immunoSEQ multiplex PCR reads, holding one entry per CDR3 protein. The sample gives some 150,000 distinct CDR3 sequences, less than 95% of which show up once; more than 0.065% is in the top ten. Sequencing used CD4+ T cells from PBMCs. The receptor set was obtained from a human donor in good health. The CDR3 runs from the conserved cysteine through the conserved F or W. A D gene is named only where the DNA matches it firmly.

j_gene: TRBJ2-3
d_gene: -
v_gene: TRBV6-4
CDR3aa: CASSDSGSSGSDTQYF

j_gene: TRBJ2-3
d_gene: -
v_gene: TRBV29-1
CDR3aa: CSVVPITSGHTDTQYF

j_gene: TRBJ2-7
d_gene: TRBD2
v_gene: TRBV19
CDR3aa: CASGTGTSTSYEQYF

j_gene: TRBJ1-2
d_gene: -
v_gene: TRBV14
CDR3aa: CASSQDLRGYGYTF

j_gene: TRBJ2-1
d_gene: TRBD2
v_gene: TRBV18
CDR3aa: CASSPWPSGSDEQFF

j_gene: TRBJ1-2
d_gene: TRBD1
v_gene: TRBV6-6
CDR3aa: CASSPQGARNYGYTF

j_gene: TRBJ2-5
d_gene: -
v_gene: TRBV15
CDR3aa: CATSRDIETQYF

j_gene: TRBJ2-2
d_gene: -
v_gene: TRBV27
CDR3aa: CASSLRNTGELFF

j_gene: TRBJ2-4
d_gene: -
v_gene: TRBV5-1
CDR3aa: CASSLGARGHNIQYF

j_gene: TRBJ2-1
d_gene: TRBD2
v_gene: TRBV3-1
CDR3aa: CASSLAGGDNEQFF